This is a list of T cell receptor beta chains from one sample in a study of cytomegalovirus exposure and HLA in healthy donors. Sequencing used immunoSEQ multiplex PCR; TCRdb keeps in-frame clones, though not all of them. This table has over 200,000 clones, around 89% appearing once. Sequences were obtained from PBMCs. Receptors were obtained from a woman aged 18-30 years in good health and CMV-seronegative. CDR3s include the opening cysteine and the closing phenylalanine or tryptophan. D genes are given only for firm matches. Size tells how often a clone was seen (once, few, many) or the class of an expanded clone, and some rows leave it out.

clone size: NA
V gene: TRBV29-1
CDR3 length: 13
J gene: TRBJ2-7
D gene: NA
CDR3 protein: CSVVLFAGYEQYF
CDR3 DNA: TGCAGCGTTGTGCTCTTCGCGGGTTACGAGCAGTACTTC

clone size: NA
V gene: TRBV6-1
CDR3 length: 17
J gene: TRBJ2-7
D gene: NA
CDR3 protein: CASSGLLVGQPTYEQYF
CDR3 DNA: TGTGCCAGCAGTGGCCTTTTAGTGGGGCAGCCGACTTACGAGCAGTACTTC

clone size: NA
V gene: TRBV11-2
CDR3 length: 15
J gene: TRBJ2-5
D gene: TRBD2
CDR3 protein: CASSLGGRGTETQYF
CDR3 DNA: TGTGCCAGCAGCTTAGGGGGGAGGGGAACAGAGACCCAGTACTTC

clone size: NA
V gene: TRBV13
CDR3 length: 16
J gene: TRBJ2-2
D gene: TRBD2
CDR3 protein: CASSLLAGAGTGELFF
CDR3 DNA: TGTGCCAGCAGCTTACTAGCGGGAGCGGGCACCGGGGAGCTGTTTTTT

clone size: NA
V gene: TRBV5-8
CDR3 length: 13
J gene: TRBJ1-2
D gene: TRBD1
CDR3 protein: CASSFGTGWGYTF
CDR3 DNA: TGTGCCAGCAGCTTCGGGACAGGGTGGGGCTACACCTTC

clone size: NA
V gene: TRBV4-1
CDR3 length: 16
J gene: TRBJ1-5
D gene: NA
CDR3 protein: CASSQDQGYSNQPQHF
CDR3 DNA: TGCGCCAGCAGCCAAGATCAGGGGTATAGCAATCAGCCCCAGCATTTT

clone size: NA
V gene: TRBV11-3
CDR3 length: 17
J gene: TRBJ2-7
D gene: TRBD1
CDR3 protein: CASSLDIRQGASYEQYF
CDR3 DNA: TGTGCCAGCAGCTTAGATATACGGCAGGGGGCCTCCTACGAGCAGTACTTC

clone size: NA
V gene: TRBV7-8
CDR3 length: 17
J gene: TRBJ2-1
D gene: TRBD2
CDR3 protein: CASSLWTSADGGDEQFF
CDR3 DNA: TGTGCCAGCAGCTTATGGACTAGCGCCGATGGTGGGGATGAGCAGTTCTTC

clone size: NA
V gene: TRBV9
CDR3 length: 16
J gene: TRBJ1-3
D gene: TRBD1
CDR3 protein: CASSALEGASGNTIYF
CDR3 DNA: TGTGCCAGCAGCGCCCTAGAGGGGGCCTCTGGAAACACCATATATTTT

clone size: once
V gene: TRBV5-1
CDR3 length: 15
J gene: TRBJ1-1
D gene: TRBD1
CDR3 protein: CASSLRTGGITEAFF
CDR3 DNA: TGCGCCAGCAGCTTGAGGACAGGGGGGATCACTGAAGCTTTCTTT

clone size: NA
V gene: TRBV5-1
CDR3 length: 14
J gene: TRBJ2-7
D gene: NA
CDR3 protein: CASSFNFLTYEQYF
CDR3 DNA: TGCGCCAGCAGCTTTAACTTTCTCACCTACGAGCAGTACTTC

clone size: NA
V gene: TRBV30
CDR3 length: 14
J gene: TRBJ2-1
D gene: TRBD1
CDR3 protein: CAWSVVLGGGEQFF
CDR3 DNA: TGTGCCTGGAGTGTAGTTTTAGGGGGCGGTGAGCAGTTCTTC

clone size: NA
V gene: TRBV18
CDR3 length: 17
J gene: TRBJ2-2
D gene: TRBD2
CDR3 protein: CASSQYSGRAGTGELFF
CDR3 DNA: TGTGCCAGCTCACAATATAGCGGGAGGGCCGGAACCGGGGAGCTGTTTTTT

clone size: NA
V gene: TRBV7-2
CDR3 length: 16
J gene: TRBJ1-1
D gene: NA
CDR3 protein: CASSLVDRRGNTEAFF
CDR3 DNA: TGTGCCAGCAGCTTAGTGGATCGAAGGGGGAACACTGAAGCTTTCTTT

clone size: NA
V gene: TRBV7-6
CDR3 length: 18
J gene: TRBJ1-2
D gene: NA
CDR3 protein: CASSLDPSTGFRDYGYTF
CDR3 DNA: TGTGCCAGCAGCTTAGACCCGAGCACAGGGTTCAGGGACTATGGCTACACCTTC

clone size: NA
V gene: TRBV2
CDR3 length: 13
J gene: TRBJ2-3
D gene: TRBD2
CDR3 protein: CASNLAGTDTQYF
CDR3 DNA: TGTGCCAGCAACCTAGCGGGGACAGATACGCAGTATTTT

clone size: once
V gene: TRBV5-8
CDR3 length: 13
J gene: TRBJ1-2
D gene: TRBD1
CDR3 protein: CASSFGGGSGYTF
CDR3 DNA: TGTGCCAGCAGCTTTGGAGGGGGCAGTGGCTACACCTTC

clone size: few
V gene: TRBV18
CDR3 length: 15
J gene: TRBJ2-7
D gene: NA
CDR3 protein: CASSPTVQGFEEQYF
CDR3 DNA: TGTGCCAGCTCACCCACCGTACAGGGTTTCGAGGAGCAGTACTTC

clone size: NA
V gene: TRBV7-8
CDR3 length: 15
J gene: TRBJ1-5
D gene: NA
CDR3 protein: CASTKGRGRNQPQHF
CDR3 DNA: TGTGCCAGCACCAAGGGTAGAGGGCGCAATCAGCCCCAGCATTTT

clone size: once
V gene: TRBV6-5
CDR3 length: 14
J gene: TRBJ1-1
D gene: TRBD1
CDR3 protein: CASSPGQEAPEAFF
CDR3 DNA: TGTGCCAGCAGCCCGGGACAGGAGGCCCCTGAAGCTTTCTTT

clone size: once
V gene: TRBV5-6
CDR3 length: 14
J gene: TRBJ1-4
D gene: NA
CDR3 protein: CASSQDGQYEKLFF
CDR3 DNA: TGTGCCAGCAGCCAGGACGGACAATATGAAAAACTGTTTTTT

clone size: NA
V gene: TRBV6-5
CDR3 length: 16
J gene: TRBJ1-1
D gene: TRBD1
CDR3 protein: CASSYSRQGANTEAFF
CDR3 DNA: TGTGCCAGCAGTTACTCGCGTCAGGGGGCGAACACTGAAGCTTTCTTT

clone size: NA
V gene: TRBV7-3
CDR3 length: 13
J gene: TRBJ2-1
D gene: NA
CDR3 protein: CASSLTLADEQFF
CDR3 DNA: TGTGCCAGCAGCTTAACGCTAGCAGACGAGCAGTTCTTC

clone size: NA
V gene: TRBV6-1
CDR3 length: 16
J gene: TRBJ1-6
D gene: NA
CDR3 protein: CASSEARAAKTITLHF
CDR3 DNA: TGTGCCAGCAGTGAAGCGCGGGCAGCGAAAACCATCACCCTCCACTTT